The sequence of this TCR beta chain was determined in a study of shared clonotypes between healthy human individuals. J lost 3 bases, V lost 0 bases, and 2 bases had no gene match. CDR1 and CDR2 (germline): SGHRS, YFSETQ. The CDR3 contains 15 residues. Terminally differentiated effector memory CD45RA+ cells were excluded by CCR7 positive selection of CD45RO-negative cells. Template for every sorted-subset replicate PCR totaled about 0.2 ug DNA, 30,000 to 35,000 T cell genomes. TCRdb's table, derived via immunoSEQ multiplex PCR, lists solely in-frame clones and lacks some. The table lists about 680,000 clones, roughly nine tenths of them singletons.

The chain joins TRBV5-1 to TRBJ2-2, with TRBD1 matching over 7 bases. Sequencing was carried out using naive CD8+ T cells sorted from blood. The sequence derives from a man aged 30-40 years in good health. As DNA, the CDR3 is TGCGCCAGCAGCTTGGGGACAGGCCACACCGGGGAGCTGTTTTTT. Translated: CASSLGTGHTGELFF.